The rows below give T cell receptor beta chains drawn from one sample of a study of shared clonotypes between healthy human individuals. Profiled with immunoSEQ multiplex PCR; TCRdb holds only in-frame clones, not every one. Of about 490,000 clones in the sample, less than 80% were seen once. The sequencing sample was made of PBMCs. The receptor source for this set is a woman aged 40 to 55 in good health. Some clones in this sample may be carry-over from other donors' samples. CDR3s include the opening cysteine and the closing phenylalanine or tryptophan. D genes are given only for firm matches. Clone size appears in some rows only: once, few, many, or a class for an expanded clone.

cdr3_aa: CASSVVPLPRGNEKLFF
cdr3_nt: TGTGCCAGCAGCGTAGTGCCCCTCCCGCGGGGGAATGAAAAACTGTTTTTT
cdr3_length: 17
d_call: NA
v_call: TRBV9
clone_size: NA
j_call: TRBJ1-4

cdr3_aa: CASSWGLAANTGELFF
cdr3_nt: TGTGCCAGCAGTTGGGGACTAGCGGCGAACACCGGGGAGCTGTTTTTT
cdr3_length: 16
d_call: TRBD2
v_call: TRBV28
clone_size: few
j_call: TRBJ2-2

cdr3_aa: CAWSYDGTSDTEAFF
cdr3_nt: TGTGCCTGGAGTTATGACGGTACTTCGGACACTGAAGCTTTCTTT
cdr3_length: 15
d_call: NA
v_call: TRBV30
clone_size: NA
j_call: TRBJ1-1

cdr3_aa: CASSAGGFYGYTF
cdr3_nt: TGCGCCAGCAGTGCAGGGGGGTTCTATGGCTACACCTTC
cdr3_length: 13
d_call: TRBD1
v_call: TRBV10-2
clone_size: once
j_call: TRBJ1-2

cdr3_aa: CASSSSPGQGFYEQYF
cdr3_nt: TGTGCCAGCAGCTCATCACCGGGACAGGGGTTTTACGAGCAGTACTTC
cdr3_length: 16
d_call: TRBD1
v_call: TRBV11-3
clone_size: NA
j_call: TRBJ2-7

cdr3_aa: CASIPGSGVNEQYF
cdr3_nt: TGTGCCAGCATCCCGGGGTCAGGGGTTAACGAGCAGTACTTC
cdr3_length: 14
d_call: NA
v_call: TRBV2
clone_size: NA
j_call: TRBJ2-7

cdr3_aa: CATSRAGAYNEQFF
cdr3_nt: TGTGCCACCAGCAGAGCGGGAGCTTACAATGAGCAGTTCTTC
cdr3_length: 14
d_call: NA
v_call: TRBV15
clone_size: few
j_call: TRBJ2-1

cdr3_aa: CATSRDYGARSLDEQYF
cdr3_nt: TGTGCCACCAGCAGAGATTACGGGGCAAGGAGCCTAGACGAGCAGTACTTC
cdr3_length: 17
d_call: NA
v_call: TRBV15
clone_size: NA
j_call: TRBJ2-7

cdr3_aa: CASSPRGTSGSYNEQFF
cdr3_nt: TGTGCCAGCTCACCGCGGGGGACTAGCGGGTCATACAATGAGCAGTTCTTC
cdr3_length: 17
d_call: TRBD2
v_call: TRBV18
clone_size: NA
j_call: TRBJ2-1

cdr3_aa: CASRVPSSTEAFF
cdr3_nt: TGTGCCAGCCGGGTACCGTCGAGCACTGAAGCTTTCTTT
cdr3_length: 13
d_call: NA
v_call: TRBV6-5
clone_size: NA
j_call: TRBJ1-1

cdr3_aa: CASSLGDNRVSGNTIYF
cdr3_nt: TGCGCCAGCAGCTTGGGGGACAACAGGGTGTCCGGAAACACCATATATTTT
cdr3_length: 17
d_call: NA
v_call: TRBV5-1
clone_size: NA
j_call: TRBJ1-3

cdr3_aa: CASRSQTVTYEQYF
cdr3_nt: TGCGCCAGCAGGTCCCAGACAGTCACCTACGAGCAGTACTTC
cdr3_length: 14
d_call: NA
v_call: TRBV5-1
clone_size: NA
j_call: TRBJ2-7

cdr3_aa: CAIKQGSGNTIYF
cdr3_nt: TGTGCCATCAAACAGGGTTCTGGAAACACCATATATTTT
cdr3_length: 13
d_call: NA
v_call: TRBV10-3
clone_size: many
j_call: TRBJ1-3

cdr3_aa: CAISLGVPNNEQFF
cdr3_nt: TGTGCCATCAGTCTAGGGGTCCCTAACAATGAGCAGTTCTTC
cdr3_length: 14
d_call: NA
v_call: TRBV10-3
clone_size: NA
j_call: TRBJ2-1

cdr3_aa: CASSLGEGHQPQHF
cdr3_nt: TGTGCCAGCAGCTTAGGGGAAGGGCATCAGCCCCAGCATTTT
cdr3_length: 14
d_call: NA
v_call: TRBV7-9
clone_size: NA
j_call: TRBJ1-5

cdr3_aa: CASSAPGQGVAGNTIYF
cdr3_nt: TGTGCCAGCAGTGCGCCGGGACAGGGGGTGGCTGGAAACACCATATATTTT
cdr3_length: 17
d_call: TRBD1
v_call: TRBV28
clone_size: NA
j_call: TRBJ1-3

cdr3_aa: CASSEWDRARSGANVLTF
cdr3_nt: TGTGCCAGCAGTGAATGGGACAGGGCGCGCTCTGGGGCCAACGTCCTGACTTTC
cdr3_length: 18
d_call: TRBD1
v_call: TRBV25-1
clone_size: NA
j_call: TRBJ2-6

cdr3_aa: CASSQTGATDRTFF
cdr3_nt: TGCGCCAGCAGCCAAACTGGGGCGACGGACAGGACTTTCTTT
cdr3_length: 14
d_call: TRBD1
v_call: TRBV4-1
clone_size: NA
j_call: TRBJ1-1

cdr3_aa: CASSQEGGSGTEAFF
cdr3_nt: TGTGCCAGCAGCCAGGAGGGGGGAAGCGGCACTGAAGCTTTCTTT
cdr3_length: 15
d_call: NA
v_call: TRBV4-2
clone_size: NA
j_call: TRBJ1-1

cdr3_aa: CASSVEGLGLNEQFF
cdr3_nt: TGTGCCAGCAGCGTAGAGGGACTAGGACTCAATGAGCAGTTCTTC
cdr3_length: 15
d_call: TRBD2
v_call: TRBV9
clone_size: NA
j_call: TRBJ2-1

cdr3_aa: CASSPRTGSTYEQYF
cdr3_nt: TGTGCCAGCTCCCCGAGGACAGGGAGTACCTACGAGCAGTACTTC
cdr3_length: 15
d_call: TRBD1
v_call: TRBV18
clone_size: NA
j_call: TRBJ2-7

cdr3_aa: CASSDNTGELFF
cdr3_nt: TGTGCCAGCAGTGACAACACCGGGGAGCTGTTTTTT
cdr3_length: 12
d_call: NA
v_call: TRBV2
clone_size: NA
j_call: TRBJ2-2

cdr3_aa: CASSLSPRIAGNTGELFF
cdr3_nt: TGTGCCAGCAGTTTATCCCCACGGATAGCGGGCAACACCGGGGAGCTGTTTTTT
cdr3_length: 18
d_call: TRBD2
v_call: TRBV28
clone_size: NA
j_call: TRBJ2-2

cdr3_aa: CASSDAGGLYEQYF
cdr3_nt: TGTGCCAGCAGTGATGCGGGGGGACTCTACGAGCAGTACTTC
cdr3_length: 14
d_call: TRBD2
v_call: TRBV2
clone_size: few
j_call: TRBJ2-7

cdr3_aa: CASSDPMRGASTEAFF
cdr3_nt: TGTGCCAGTAGTGACCCGATGCGGGGGGCTAGCACTGAAGCTTTCTTT
cdr3_length: 16
d_call: NA
v_call: TRBV19
clone_size: few
j_call: TRBJ1-1